This T cell receptor beta chain was captured in a study of human T cells and chemical hapten exposure. Study as a whole: Donors were sensitized with 2% DPC on the upper inner arm.

Time point meaning: patch test 2, 6 weeks after DPC sensitization. The treatment denotes: therapeutic diphenylcyclopropenone sensitization with weekly scalp DPC. Total RNA was isolated from unfractionated whole blood. TCRdb fed the RACE reads into MiXCR, producing one record per CDR3 protein. The table records tens of thousands of distinct CDR3 sequences, 8.5% of them present only once. Study conclusions and caveats: Expanded TCRs made up significantly more big CDR3 similarity clusters than controls did.

The CDR3 runs 14 residues. Looked up from germline, CDR1 is MNHEY and CDR2 is SMNVEV (reference sequence). V was clipped by 5 bases and J by 2 bases, with 11 bases between them. With respect to this clonotype: Its target is not known.

This TCR was recovered from a woman aged 50 to 60 with alopecia areata. Some clones in this sample may be carry-over from other donors' samples. Material: whole blood, obtained in connection with sensitization to the hapten diphenylcyclopropenone (DPC). The gene calls are TRBV27 and TRBJ2-3; D is unclear. The DNA of the CDR3 is TGTGCCAGCAGTCGATACCCTGACACAGATACGCAGTATTTT. It yields the protein CASSRYPDTDTQYF.